This TCR beta chain was obtained from a study of blood T cells in healthy people across ages. This clonotype has just a few counts. What it binds is not known. Through a sample-barcoded 5' primer and a J-beta primer mix, a second PCR was run for roughly 7 to 12 cycles. Tags on each cDNA molecule came from a template-switch adaptor with 12 random nucleotides. MiXCR, run by TCRdb on the 5' RACE reads, gives a single entry per CDR3 protein. The table includes 720,000 or so distinct CDR3 sequences, 35% to 50% detected once. Total RNA, at least 6 micrograms per sample, came from PBMCs. Broader study findings: Naive and antigen-experienced cells could not be conclusively compared, given unsorted PBMCs. Naive T cell percentage showed a strong correlation with the diversity of TCR beta.

Germline CDR1 and CDR2: MNHEY and SMNVEV (reference sequence). The CDR3 contains 13 residues. Trimming cost V 5 bases and J 2 bases, with 10 bases left between them. The sequenced sample was blood. This sequence joins TRBV27 and TRBJ2-7, with D possibly TRBD1 on 6 matching bases. The sequence was obtained from a man older than 75 in good health. The CDR3 is CASSINRAYEQYF. The CDR3 DNA is TGTGCCAGCAGTATAAACAGGGCCTACGAGCAGTACTTC.